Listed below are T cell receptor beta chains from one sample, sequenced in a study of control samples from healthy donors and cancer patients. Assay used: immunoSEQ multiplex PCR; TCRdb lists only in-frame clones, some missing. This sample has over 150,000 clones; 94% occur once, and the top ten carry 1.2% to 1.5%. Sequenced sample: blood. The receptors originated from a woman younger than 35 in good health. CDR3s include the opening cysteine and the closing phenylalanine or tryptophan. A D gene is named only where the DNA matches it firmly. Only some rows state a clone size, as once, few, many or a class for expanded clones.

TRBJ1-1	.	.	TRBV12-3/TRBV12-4	TGTGCCAGCAGTTTAGGGGTGAACACTGAAGCTTTCTTT	CASSLGVNTEAFF
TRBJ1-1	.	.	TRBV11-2	TGTGCCAGCAGCTTAGAAAGTTACACTGAAGCTTTCTTT	CASSLESYTEAFF
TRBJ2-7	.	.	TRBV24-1	TGTGCCACCAGTGATTCCCCCCTCTCGCAATACGAGCAGTACTTC	CATSDSPLSQYEQYF
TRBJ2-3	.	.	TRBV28	TGTGCCAGTTCGGGGTTTCCCGTGACAGATACGCAGTATTTT	CASSGFPVTDTQYF
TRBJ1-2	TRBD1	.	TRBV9	TGTGCCAGCAGCCGAAATACAGGGGTGCTCGATGGCTACACCTTC	CASSRNTGVLDGYTF
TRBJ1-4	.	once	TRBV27	TGTGCCAGCAGCCGCCGGGCCGGCAATGAAAAACTGTTTTTT	CASSRRAGNEKLFF
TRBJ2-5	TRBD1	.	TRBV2	TGTGCCAGCGGGGCAGGGGGTCTGAAAGAGACCCAGTACTTC	CASGAGGLKETQYF
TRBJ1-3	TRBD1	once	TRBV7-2	TGTGCCAGCAGCTACCAGACAGGGAACTCTGGAAACACCATATATTTT	CASSYQTGNSGNTIYF
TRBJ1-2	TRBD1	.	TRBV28	TGTGCCAGCACCTGGACAGGGGGCGGTGGCTACACCTTC	CASTWTGGGGYTF
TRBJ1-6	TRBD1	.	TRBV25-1	TGTGCCAGCAGTCAGGCCTGGGGGACAGGGAGTAATTCACCCCTCCACTTT	CASSQAWGTGSNSPLHF
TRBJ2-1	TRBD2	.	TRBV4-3	TGCGCCAGCAGCCACGTTGGACTAGCGGGACTGAATGAGCAGTTCTTC	CASSHVGLAGLNEQFF
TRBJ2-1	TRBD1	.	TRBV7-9	TGTGCCAGCAGCCTGGGACAGGGGGCGTTGAATGAGCAGTTCTTC	CASSLGQGALNEQFF
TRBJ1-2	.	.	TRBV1	TGCACCAGCAGCTTACCACCCCCCTATCTTAGTAACTATGGCTACACCTTC	CTSSLPPPYLSNYGYTF
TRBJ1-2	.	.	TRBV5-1	TGCGCCAGCAGCACCGAAGGCCGAAACTATGGCTACACCTTC	CASSTEGRNYGYTF
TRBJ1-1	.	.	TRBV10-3	TGTGCCATCAGTGAGTCGGAAGAATCGGCTGAAGCTTTCTTT	CAISESEESAEAFF
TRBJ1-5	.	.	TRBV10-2	TGCGCCAGCAAGCTTGGACGGGGTGATCAGCCCCAGCATTTT	CASKLGRGDQPQHF
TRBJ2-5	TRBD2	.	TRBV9	TGTGCCAGCAGCGAACTAGCGGGGGTGGAGACCCAGTACTTC	CASSELAGVETQYF
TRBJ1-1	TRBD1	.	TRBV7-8	TGTGCCAGCAGCCTCGGACAGGGAAACACTGAAGCTTTCTTT	CASSLGQGNTEAFF
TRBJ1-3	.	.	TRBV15	TGTGCCACCAGCAGAGGAGAGGCGATCTCTGGAAACACCATATATTTT	CATSRGEAISGNTIYF
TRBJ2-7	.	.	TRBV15	TGTGCCACCAGCAGAGTTGGTGGGGGTTCTTCCTACGAGCAGTACTTC	CATSRVGGGSSYEQYF
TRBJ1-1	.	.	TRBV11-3	TGTGCCAGCAGCTTTGGGGGGGGAGAGACTGAAGCTTTCTTT	CASSFGGGETEAFF
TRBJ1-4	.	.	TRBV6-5	TGTGCCAGCAGTTACTCAGGGGTCCGGGAAAAACTGTTTTTT	CASSYSGVREKLFF
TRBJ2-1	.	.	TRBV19	TGTGCCAGTAGGTCCGGGACGGACTACAATGAGCAGTTCTTC	CASRSGTDYNEQFF
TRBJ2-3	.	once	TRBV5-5	TGTGCCAGCAGCTTAGGGACTGGAAGCAGGACAGGAGCCGATACGCAGTATTTT	CASSLGTGSRTGADTQYF
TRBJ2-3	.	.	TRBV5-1	TGCGCCAGCAGCCTTGACACCGCTAGCACAGATACGCAGTATTTT	CASSLDTASTDTQYF
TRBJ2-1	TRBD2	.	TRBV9	TGTGCCAGCAGCAGCTCCGGGACTATCTACAATGAGCAGTTCTTC	CASSSSGTIYNEQFF
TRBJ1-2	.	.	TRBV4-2	TGTGCCAGCAGCCACGGTGGAAGGGGGTCGGGAAATGGCTACACCTTC	CASSHGGRGSGNGYTF
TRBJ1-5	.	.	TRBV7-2	TGTGCCAGCAGCTTAAGGGTCGGGAACCAGGGGAGGGCCCAGCATTTT	CASSLRVGNQGRAQHF
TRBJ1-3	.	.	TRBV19	TGTGCCAGTAGTATAGATCGGACTTACGGACGAGGAAACACCATATATTTT	CASSIDRTYGRGNTIYF
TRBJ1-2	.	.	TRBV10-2	TGCGCCAGCACTCTCCCAGGGCCAGGTGGCTACACCTTC	CASTLPGPGGYTF
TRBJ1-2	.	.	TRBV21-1	TGTGCCAGCAGCAAAGAGGTCCAGGGACTGCTCTATGGCTACACCTTC	CASSKEVQGLLYGYTF
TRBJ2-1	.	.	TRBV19	TGTGCCAGTAGTATCACCTACAATGAGCAGTTCTTC	CASSITYNEQFF
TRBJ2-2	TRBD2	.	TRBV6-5	TGTGCCAGTCAGACCGGGACTAGCAGGGGGGAGCTGTTTTTT	CASQTGTSRGELFF
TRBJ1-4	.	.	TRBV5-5	TGTGCCAGCAGCCCGGGGGACGGAAGGGGAAAACTGTTTTTT	CASSPGDGRGKLFF
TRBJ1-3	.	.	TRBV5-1	TGCGCCAGCAGCTTAGGAGGATCTGGAAACACCATATATTTT	CASSLGGSGNTIYF
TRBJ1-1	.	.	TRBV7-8	TGTGCCAGCAGCCCGTTCAACACTGAAGCTTTCTTT	CASSPFNTEAFF
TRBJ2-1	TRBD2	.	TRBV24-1	TGTGCCACCAGTGATTACGGGGGGGGGAATGAGCAGTTCTTC	CATSDYGGGNEQFF
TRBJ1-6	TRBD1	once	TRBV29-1	TGCAGCGTTGATGGGGACAGGAATTCACCCCTCCACTTT	CSVDGDRNSPLHF
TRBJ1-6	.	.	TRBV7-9	TGTGCCAGCAGCCTAGGGGAGTCCTATAATTCACCCCTCCACTTT	CASSLGESYNSPLHF
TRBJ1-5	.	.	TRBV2	TGTGCCAGCCGGGTCAATCAGCCCCAGCATTTT	CASRVNQPQHF
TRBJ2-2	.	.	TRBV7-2	TGTGCCAGCAGCTTAGGTCGAGGGAACACCGGGGAGCTGTTTTTT	CASSLGRGNTGELFF
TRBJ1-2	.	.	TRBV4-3	TGCGCCAGCAGCCAAGATCCCCAGGGGAACTATGGCTACACCTTC	CASSQDPQGNYGYTF
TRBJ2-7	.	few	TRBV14	TGTGCCAGCAGCCAAGATGGTCGGGGTTACGAGCAGTACTTC	CASSQDGRGYEQYF
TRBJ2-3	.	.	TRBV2	TGTGCCAGCAGTGTAAGCATCGAAAGGGCAGATACGCAGTATTTT	CASSVSIERADTQYF
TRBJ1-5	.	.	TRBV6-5	TGTGCCAGCAAGATCGACAAATATAGCAATCAGCCCCAGCATTTT	CASKIDKYSNQPQHF
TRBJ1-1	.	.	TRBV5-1	TGCGCCAGCAGCTTGGGCCCAGGGACGAACACTGAAGCTTTCTTT	CASSLGPGTNTEAFF